The next 17 T cell receptor beta chains were all read from a single sample in a study of chemoradiotherapy in HPV16-positive cancers. Some clones are missing from TCRdb's copy, which holds only in-frame ones; the method was immunoSEQ multiplex PCR. The sample holds about 12,000 clones, 78% seen once. The material was obtained from a patient who underwent chemoradiotherapy. The receptors stem from a human donor with HPV-associated anogenital cancer.

This chain connects TRBV5-1 to TRBJ2-7, with a weak D call TRBD1 (6 bases). Germline V gene lookup returns CDR1 SGHRS and CDR2 YFSETQ. V was trimmed by 4 bases and J by 3 bases, leaving 14 bases between them. The length of the CDR3 is 14 residues. CDR3 in DNA: TGCGCCAGCAGCCAACAGGGAATCGACTACGAGCAGTACTTC. Protein: CASSQQGIDYEQYF.

As for this clone: An end of the junction does not agree with germline; a read error may underlie this. V usage is TRBV7-7 and J usage is TRBJ2-1; D gene uncertain. Germline lookup yields CDR1 SSHAT and CDR2 FNYEAQ (reference sequence). The CDR3 consists of 13 residues. CDR3 nucleotide sequence: TGTGCTAGCAGCTTAAGGGTCGACAATGAGCAGTTCTTC. Amino acid sequence: CASSLRVDNEQFF.

This chain links TRBV19 with TRBJ1-4, with 8 bases fitting TRBD1. Losses at the gene ends were 2 bases for V and 12 bases for J; bases not matched to a gene: 11. Germline CDR1 is LNHDA and CDR2 is SQIVND (reference sequence). CDR3 length: 15 residues. CDR3 nucleotides: TGTGCCAGTAGTATACGAGGGACAGGAAAGTTAGAACTGTTTTTT. The encoded protein is CASSIRGTGKLELFF.

This clone was counted only a few times. The V and J genes are TRBV5-6 and TRBJ1-5; D not certain. CDR1 and CDR2 (germline): SGHDT, YYEEEE. Trimming left V 0 bases short and J 4 bases short, with 11 bases between. This CDR3 has 15 amino acids. CDR3 coding DNA: TGTGCCAGCAGCTTGGGGAACAGCCGAAATCAGCCCCAGCATTTT. Its translation is CASSLGNSRNQPQHF.

This clone has just a few counts. The junction differs from germline at one of its ends, possibly a read error. The V call is TRBV2, the J call TRBJ1-2; D unresolved. Germline V lookup: CDR1 SNHLY, CDR2 FYNNEI. The length of the CDR3 is 10 residues. The CDR3 sequence is CASGEYGYTF. Here the CDR3 DNA reads TGTGCCAGCGGTGAATATGGCTACACCTTC.

This clone has only a few counts. V and J are TRBV28 and TRBJ2-5; tentatively, D is TRBD1 (6 bases). Germline V gene sequence: CDR1 MDHEN, CDR2 SYDVKM. The CDR3 spans 14 residues. V lost 6 bases and J lost 1, with 12 bases in between. The CDR3 region is CASSSDRGQETQYF. For the CDR3, the DNA is TGTGCCAGCAGCTCGGACAGAGGCCAAGAGACCCAGTACTTC.

The V call is TRBV2, the J call TRBJ2-1, with 8 bases identical to TRBD2. This CDR3 has 11 residues. J lost 15 bases, V lost 6 bases, and 7 bases had no gene match. Germline V gene data show CDR1 as SNHLY and CDR2 as FYNNEI. The CDR3 coding sequence is TGTGCCAGCAGAGAGCGGGGGCCCGGGTTCTTC. The encoded protein is CASRERGPGFF.

The chain is built from TRBV7-3 and TRBJ2-3, with 8 bases that match TRBD2. Germline V gene sequence: CDR1 SGHTA, CDR2 FQGTGA. The CDR3 consists of 14 residues. V was pared by 4 bases and J by 6 bases, with 6 bases of the junction left unmatched. CDR3 in amino acids: CASSSGLVDDTQYF. CDR3 sequence (DNA): TGTGCCAGCAGCTCGGGACTAGTTGACGATACGCAGTATTTT.

The count of this clone is one. The V gene is TRBV11-2, the J gene TRBJ2-7; 8 bases are shared with TRBD1. Trimming removed 5 bases from V and 5 bases from J; junction bases left unmatched: 5. Germline CDR1 SGHAT, CDR2 FQNNGV. CDR3 length: 13 amino acids. CDR3 region: CASSLDRGDEQYF. The CDR3, as DNA: TGTGCCAGCAGCCTCGACAGGGGAGACGAGCAGTACTTC.

The J gene is TRBJ2-1, the V gene TRBV7-8; 10 nucleotides align to TRBD2. The CDR3 consists of 15 residues. With 5 bases clipped from V and 13 bases from J, the junction kept 14 bases outside the gene matches. Germline V gene data show CDR1 as SGHVS and CDR2 as FQNEAQ. In DNA form, the CDR3 reads TGTGCCAGCAGCGTCCAAGCGGGGGGGCCACGGCCCCAGTTCTTC. Protein product: CASSVQAGGPRPQFF.

This clone came up once. V is TRBV7-8 and J is TRBJ2-7, with D possibly called TRBD1 or TRBD2 (5 bases each). The V end lost 1 base, the J end lost 1 base, and 11 bases lay between the germline ends. The CDR3 covers 15 residues. In germline, CDR1 is SGHVS, CDR2 FQNEAQ. The CDR3: CASSLDGTVSYEQYF. The CDR3 nucleotides read TGTGCCAGCAGCTTAGATGGGACGGTATCCTACGAGCAGTACTTC.

The chain employs TRBV7-9 and TRBJ1-1; D possibly corresponds to TRBD1 (6 bases). The V and J ends lost 5 bases and 3 bases respectively, with 19 bases between them. Germline CDR1 is SEHNR and CDR2 is FQNEAQ (reference sequence). The CDR3 is made up of 16 amino acids. The CDR3 DNA reads as TGTGCCAGCAGCGCCCATGGGGGCGGCTTGTACACTGAAGCTTTCTTT. Protein: CASSAHGGGLYTEAFF.

The genes are TRBV4-1 and TRBJ1-1; TRBD1 agrees at 9 bases. The length of the CDR3 is 14 residues. V trimming: 4 bases; J trimming: 0 bases; junction bases outside the gene matches: 0. CDR1 is MGHRA and CDR2 is YSYEKL in the germline V gene. CDR3 DNA: TGCGCCAGCAGCCGACAGGGGGTGAACACTGAAGCTTTCTTT. Protein product: CASSRQGVNTEAFF.

The chain carries TRBV30 and TRBJ2-3; TRBD2 aligns across 9 bases. The CDR3 contains 15 residues. Losses at the gene ends were 2 bases for V and 4 bases for J; bases not matched to a gene: 7. CDR1 GTSNPN and CDR2 SVGIG come from the germline V gene (reference sequence). The CDR3, as DNA: TGTGCCTGGAGTCCGCAGCGGGGGGCAGCAGATACGCAGTATTTT. Its protein product is CAWSPQRGAADTQYF.

The rearrangement links TRBV7-6 to TRBJ1-1; D call uncertain. The CDR3 contains 13 residues. Trimming pared 6 bases from V and 0 bases from J, leaving 8 bases between. Germline values: CDR1 SGHVS, CDR2 FNYEAQ. CDR3 DNA: TGTGCCAGCAGTCTGGACCTGAACACTGAAGCTTTCTTT. It is translated as CASSLDLNTEAFF. The whole variable domain, remainder taken from reference TRBV7-6 and TRBJ1-1, is GAGVSQSPRYKVTKRGQDVALRCDPISGHVSLYWYRQALGQGPEFLTYFNYEAQQDKSGLPNDRFSAERPEGSISTLTIQRTEQRDSAMYRCASSLDLNTEAFFGQGTRLTVV.

The chain couples TRBV2 to TRBJ2-2; the D gene could be TRBD1 or TRBD2 (5 bases each). This CDR3 comprises 13 residues. V was clipped by 6 bases and J by 7 bases, with 12 bases between them. The germline V gene has CDR1 SNHLY and CDR2 FYNNEI. DNA for the CDR3: TGTGCCAGCAGGGCTTGGGGGAACGGGGAGCTGTTTTTT. Protein product: CASRAWGNGELFF.

The rearrangement uses TRBV28 and TRBJ2-5; D not certain. V lost 6 bases and J 5 bases, leaving 13 bases between the germline ends. CDR1 is MDHEN and CDR2 is SYDVKM in the germline V gene. The CDR3 loop spans 13 amino acids. The DNA for the CDR3 is TGTGCCAGCAGCCCCACAGTACCGGAGACCCAGTACTTC. It specifies CASSPTVPETQYF.